These 31 T cell receptor beta chains were sequenced from one sample in a study of T cells in Graves' hyperthyroidism and ophthalmopathy. Researchers took RNA transcripts and amplified the TCR beta CDR3 regions from them. First-round RT-PCR targeting the TCR CDR3 was performed with the HTBI primer set. TCRdb used MiXCR to reprocess the multiplex PCR reads, holding one entry per CDR3 protein. The data hold roughly 840,000 distinct CDR3 sequences, with 38% observed a single time. Specimen: blood. The receptors were gathered from a man between 18 and 35 years old with Graves' hyperthyroidism.

The gene calls are TRBV12-5 and TRBJ2-7; D is unresolved. Germline-derived CDR1 and CDR2 are LGHNT and FRNRAP. The CDR3 consists of 15 residues. Between the trimmed V and J ends, which lost 6 bases and 2 bases, there was a span of 17 bases. In DNA, the CDR3 is TGTGCTAGTGGATTCTTGGCTGGGTTTACCTACGAGCAGTACTTC. Translation gives CASGFLAGFTYEQYF.

This clonotype was picked up many times. This chain connects TRBV5-6 to TRBJ2-5; 9 bases fit TRBD2. After removal of 4 bases from V and 5 bases from J, the junction contained 6 bases not matched to a gene. Per the germline V gene, CDR1 is SGHDT and CDR2 is YYEEEE. The CDR3 is made up of 14 amino acids. The CDR3 DNA reads as TGTGCCAGCAGCAATCTAGCGGGGAGGGAGACCCAGTACTTC. Translating gives CASSNLAGRETQYF.

This chain links TRBV20-1 with TRBJ2-3; D unresolved. Germline lookup yields CDR1 DFQATT and CDR2 SNEGSKA (reference sequence). The V end lost 1 base, the J end lost 7 bases, and 6 bases lay between the germline ends. The CDR3 is 11 amino acids. The CDR3 DNA follows: TGCAGTGCTAGAGCGTCATATACGCAGTATTTT. It codes for CSARASYTQYF.

This clonotype showed up many times. The CDR3 region has the DNA TGTGCCAGTAGTGCTGGGGGGGGGAGTGAAGCTTTCTTT. It specifies CASSAGGGSEAFF. The V call is TRBV19, the J call TRBJ1-1; tentatively, D is TRBD1 (5 bases). In germline, CDR1 is LNHDA, CDR2 SQIVND (reference sequence). V was cut by 5 bases and J by 7 bases, with 14 bases left in between. The CDR3 is 13 amino acids.

A word on this clonotype: The conserved closing phenylalanine or tryptophan is absent in this CDR3, likely reflecting a read error. The gene calls are TRBV7-6 and TRBJ1-2; D ambiguous. CDR3 length: 13 amino acids. Germline CDR1 and CDR2: SGHVS and FNYEAQ. V lost 11 bases to trimming and J lost 6 bases, with 19 bases between them. The CDR3 nucleotides are TGTGCCTGCCGGGTCGGGGAGACAAATGGCTACACCTAC. Protein product: CACRVGETNGYTY.

Remarks on this clonotype: This may arise from a read error, as a much more abundant clone is one base away. This sequence joins TRBV2 and TRBJ1-5, with a tentative D call TRBD1 (5 bases). V was cut by 4 bases and J by 6 bases, with 16 bases left in between. The CDR3 is 15 amino acids. CDR1 is SNHLY, CDR2 FYNNEI, per germline. CDR3 sequence: CASSGGLGDGQPQHF. The CDR3 DNA sequence: TGTGCCAGCAGTGGAGGTCTAGGGGACGGTCAGCCCCAGCATTTT.

The chain combines TRBV4-1 with TRBJ2-5; D call uncertain. The CDR3 loop spans 14 amino acids. Germline CDR1 MGHRA, CDR2 YSYEKL. With 0 bases removed from V and 5 bases from J, the gap between germline ends came to 10 bases. Written as DNA, the CDR3 is TGCGCCAGCAGCCAAGATCGCCAGGCGGAGACCCAGTACTTC. It specifies CASSQDRQAETQYF.

In this sample, this clonotype turned up a few times. The rearrangement uses TRBV20-1 and TRBJ1-3, with TRBD1 as a possible D gene (6 bases). Germline assignment: CDR1 DFQATT and CDR2 SNEGSKA (reference sequence). Trimming stripped 6 bases from V and 4 bases from J, with 10 bases between. CDR3 length: 12 residues. The CDR3 protein is CSAPQGGNTIYF. For the CDR3, the DNA is TGCAGTGCGCCCCAGGGGGGAAACACCATATATTTT.

This clonotype was recorded only once. A much larger clone lies a single base off, so this may be a read error. This chain joins TRBV10-3 and TRBJ1-1; D may be TRBD1 (6 bases). Trimming took 5 bases from V and 4 from J, leaving 11 bases between them. This CDR3 spans 13 amino acids. Germline V gives CDR1 ENHRY, CDR2 SYGVKD. This CDR3 reads CAISTTGTTEAFF. The CDR3 bases are TGTGCCATCAGTACGACAGGAACCACTGAAGCTTTCTTT.

The chain combines TRBV7-2 with TRBJ1-1, with D possibly TRBD1 on 5 matching bases. Germline V lookup: CDR1 SGHTA, CDR2 FQGNSA. V lost 2 bases and J lost 10, with 20 bases in between. The CDR3 loop spans 15 amino acids. The CDR3 loop reads CASSLPGTTEGLAFF. The CDR3 DNA follows: TGTGCCAGCAGCTTACCGGGGACGACAGAAGGATTAGCTTTCTTT.

The rearrangement joins TRBV20-1 to TRBJ2-7, with 9 bases fitting TRBD2. Germline V gene lookup returns CDR1 DFQATT and CDR2 SNEGSKA (reference sequence). The ends lost 5 bases at V and 2 bases at J; junction bases unmatched: 13. The CDR3 spans 16 residues. The CDR3 is CSAGRPQAGGAYEQYF. In DNA, the CDR3 is TGCAGTGCTGGAAGGCCTCAAGCGGGGGGTGCCTACGAGCAGTACTTC.

This clonotype was seen only a few times. The rearrangement uses TRBV20-1 and TRBJ2-7, with unresolved D. CDR3 length equals 11 residues. V shed 6 bases and J shed 3 bases, with 9 bases lying between them. Germline V gives CDR1 DFQATT, CDR2 SNEGSKA (reference sequence). CDR3 sequence: CSATPIYEQYF. DNA of the CDR3: TGCAGTGCGACTCCCATCTACGAGCAGTACTTC.

The V gene is TRBV29-1, the J gene TRBJ2-2; 11 bases are a match to TRBD2. The CDR3 runs to 15 residues. The germline V gene encodes CDR1 SQVTM and CDR2 ANQGSEA. The V segment lost 2 bases and the J segment 5 bases; nucleotides outside the gene matches: 4. CDR3 loop: CSVETSGSGTGELFF. For the CDR3, the DNA is TGCAGCGTTGAAACTAGCGGGAGTGGGACCGGGGAGCTGTTTTTT.

There are many counts of this clonotype. The chain has TRBV10-3 and TRBJ2-7; D is undetermined. The V end lost 2 bases, the J end lost 2 bases, and 7 bases lay between the germline ends. CDR3 length: 13 residues. The germline CDR1 and CDR2 sequences are ENHRY and SYGVKD. The CDR3 reads CAISEGGTYEQYF. Written as DNA, the CDR3 is TGTGCCATCAGTGAGGGCGGAACCTACGAGCAGTACTTC.

This rearrangement joins TRBV9 to TRBJ1-2, with 10 bases matching TRBD1. The CDR3 contains 16 residues. Germline V gives CDR1 SGDLS, CDR2 YYNGEE. The trim removed 3 bases at V and 7 bases at J, leaving 12 bases unmatched. CDR3 loop: CASSAPGTGASSGYTF. CDR3 bases: TGTGCCAGCAGCGCTCCCGGGACAGGGGCATCGTCTGGCTACACCTTC.

The chain carries TRBV2 and TRBJ1-2; perhaps TRBD1 as D (5 bases). Germline CDR1 is SNHLY and CDR2 is FYNNEI. The CDR3 is made up of 16 amino acids. V was shortened by 6 bases and J by 0 bases, with 17 bases between the two germline ends. The CDR3 coding sequence is TGTGCCAGCAGGGGGGGTGGGGAGGAGGCTAACTATGGCTACACCTTC. Encoded protein: CASRGGGEEANYGYTF.

CDR3 region: CAIRGGGGEKLFF. CDR3 coding DNA: TGTGCCATCAGAGGGGGAGGTGGTGAAAAACTGTTTTTT. V is TRBV10-3 and J is TRBJ1-4; D may be TRBD1 (6 bases). The germline gives CDR1 ENHRY, CDR2 SYGVKD. Trimming removed 6 bases at V and 7 bases at J, with 12 bases between. CDR3 length: 13 amino acids.

The CDR3 loop is CASSLDMGETQYF. The CDR3 DNA reads as TGTGCCAGCAGCTTGGACATGGGTGAGACCCAGTACTTC. The chain joins TRBV5-5 to TRBJ2-5; D unresolved. V was pared by 0 bases and J by 5 bases, with 8 bases between. Germline CDR1 is SGHKS and CDR2 is YYEKEE (reference sequence). This CDR3 is built from 13 residues.

The chain links TRBV5-4 to TRBJ2-6, with D unclear. The CDR3 has 15 residues. Germline V gene lookup returns CDR1 SGHNT and CDR2 YYREEE (reference sequence). The ends were cut back, 1 base at V and 4 bases at J, with 9 bases in the middle. CDR3 bases: TGTGCCAGCAGCTTGTTCCGGACCGGGGCCAACGTCCTGACTTTC. It yields the protein CASSLFRTGANVLTF.

The chain recombines TRBV24-1 with TRBJ2-1; D is unclear. Trimming took 4 bases from V and 2 from J, leaving 2 bases between them. CDR1 is KGHDR, CDR2 SFDVKD, per germline. CDR3 length equals 12 residues. CDR3 DNA: TGTGCCACCAGTGAGGCCTACAATGAGCAGTTCTTC. It translates to CATSEAYNEQFF.

The rearrangement uses TRBV2 and TRBJ1-6; the D gene is possibly TRBD1 (5 bases). The CDR3 loop spans 12 amino acids. V was trimmed by 8 bases and J by 10 bases, leaving 12 bases between them. CDR1 and CDR2 (germline): SNHLY, FYNNEI. Here the CDR3 reads CASPGGGSPLHF. DNA for the CDR3: TGTGCCAGCCCTGGCGGGGGGTCACCCCTCCACTTT.

This clonotype was detected ten times or more. The chain uses TRBV4-1 and TRBJ1-6, with 9 bases that match TRBD1. Germline lookup yields CDR1 MGHRA and CDR2 YSYEKL. The trim removed 0 bases at V and 10 bases at J, leaving 1 base unmatched. The CDR3 has 14 amino acids. This CDR3 is CASSQEGQGSPLHF. In DNA form, the CDR3 reads TGCGCCAGCAGCCAAGAGGGACAGGGATCACCCCTCCACTTT.

This clonotype was observed a handful of times. This chain connects TRBV19 to TRBJ2-7, with a possible D match to TRBD1 (6 bases). Germline V gene sequence: CDR1 LNHDA, CDR2 SQIVND (reference sequence). The length of the CDR3 is 14 residues. The V gene lost 5 bases and the J gene lost 3 bases, with 14 bases spanning the gap. This CDR3 reads CASSSSGTFYEQYF. CDR3 in DNA: TGTGCCAGTAGTTCCTCCGGGACATTCTACGAGCAGTACTTC.

On this clonotype itself: Its ends do not fully match the called genes, so a read error is possible. The rearrangement joins TRBV10-3 to TRBJ2-7; possible D gene TRBD2, 5 bases. This CDR3 spans 14 amino acids. Germline V gene lookup returns CDR1 ENHRY and CDR2 SYGVKD. In nucleotides, the CDR3 is TGTGCCAGCAGTGACCTCGGGGTCCCCTACGAGCAGTACTTC. Translating it yields CASSDLGVPYEQYF.

The V gene is TRBV4-1, the J gene TRBJ1-6; D might be TRBD1 (5 bases). V lost 0 bases and J lost 8, with 8 bases in between. This CDR3 is 14 amino acids long. Germline V lookup: CDR1 MGHRA, CDR2 YSYEKL. CDR3 DNA: TGCGCCAGCAGCCAAGACCAGGGATATTCACCCCTCCACTTT. This encodes CASSQDQGYSPLHF.

This clonotype was seen a few times. Sequence at one end of the junction differs from germline and may be a read error. V and J are TRBV2 and TRBJ2-7, with TRBD1 matching 7 bases. CDR1 is SNHLY and CDR2 is FYNNEI in the germline V gene. CDR3 length: 14 amino acids. The CDR3 region is CASSEALPRDRLIF. As DNA, the CDR3 is TGTGCCAGCAGTGAAGCGCTTCCCCGGGACAGACTTATCTTC.

J is TRBJ2-6 and V is TRBV10-3; TRBD1 matches at 7 bases. V shed 6 bases and J 4 bases; nucleotides not matched to a gene: 15. The CDR3 is made up of 18 amino acids. In germline, CDR1 is ENHRY, CDR2 SYGVKD. In DNA, the CDR3 is TGTGCCATCAGCCGGGACAGCAGCGTTGATGAGGGGGCCAACGTCCTGACTTTC. Translated, it gives CAISRDSSVDEGANVLTF.

The chain recombines TRBV25-1 with TRBJ2-3; D is possibly TRBD2 (5 bases). The V end lost 5 bases, the J end lost 2 bases, and 8 bases lay between the germline ends. Germline V gene sequence: CDR1 MGHDK, CDR2 SYGVNS. The CDR3 loop spans 13 amino acids. CDR3 nucleotide sequence: TGTGCCAGCAGTTCCGGGAACACAGATACGCAGTATTTT. Its translation is CASSSGNTDTQYF. Using reference TRBV25-1 and TRBJ2-3 for the parts outside the CDR3, the full variable domain is EADIYQTPRYLVIGTGKKITLECSQTMGHDKMYWYQQDPGMELHLIHYSYGVNSTEKGDLSSESTVSRIRTEHFPLTLESARPSHTSQYLCASSSGNTDTQYFGPGTRLTVL.

This clonotype was recorded at least ten times. The chain carries TRBV7-8 and TRBJ1-1, with TRBD1 as a possible D gene (5 bases). CDR3 length equals 16 residues. V was trimmed by 5 bases and J by 0 bases, leaving 16 bases between them. The V gene's germline CDR1 is SGHVS and CDR2 FQNEAQ. DNA of the CDR3: TGTGCCAGCAGCACGAAGCCGGGACCCGTGAACACTGAAGCTTTCTTT. It translates to CASSTKPGPVNTEAFF.

The sample holds many counts of this clonotype. The chain couples TRBV2 to TRBJ2-5; D uncertain. The V end lost 10 bases, the J end lost 4 bases, and 10 bases lay between the germline ends. Germline V gene lookup returns CDR1 SNHLY and CDR2 FYNNEI. The CDR3 has 11 residues. Here the CDR3 DNA reads TGTGCCACCTGGATAGGAGAGACCCAGTACTTC. It encodes CATWIGETQYF. The full variable domain, with the rest looked up from reference TRBV2 and TRBJ2-5, is EPEVTQTPSHQVTQMGQEVILRCVPISNHLYFYWYRQILGQKVEFLVSFYNNEISEKSEIFDDQFSVERPDGSNFTLKIRSTKLEDSAMYFCATWIGETQYFGPGTRLLVL.

The chain is built from TRBV2 and TRBJ2-7; D is possibly TRBD1 (6 bases). Germline V CDR1 and CDR2: SNHLY, FYNNEI. This CDR3 has 14 residues. Trimming left V 7 bases short and J 3 bases short, with 16 bases between. The CDR3, as DNA: TGTGCCAGCAATAAAGCTGGACAGAGCTACGAGCAGTACTTC. Translated, it gives CASNKAGQSYEQYF.